Here is one TCR beta chain with its context. Its antigen is still unknown. Losses at the gene ends were 5 bases for V and 3 bases for J; bases not matched to a gene: 6. Germline CDR1 reads SNHLY; CDR2 reads FYNNEI. This CDR3 contains 15 residues. The record originates from a study of cytomegalovirus exposure and HLA in healthy donors. Unrecorded immune exposure was likely among donors, who were nominally healthy when sampled. Whole-study findings and limits: Accurate predictions that matched the HLA-A and HLA-B alleles of most subjects were reportedly made from TCR beta sequences. Sequence variants that were highly shared formed a cluster that was likely a sequencing artifact.

Use of 60 Vbeta and 13 Jbeta primers characterized the PCR. The repertoire was sequenced with immunoSEQ multiplex PCR; TCRdb's copy has only in-frame clones and lacks some. This sample yields about 170,000 clones, of which approximately 88% are seen a single time; less than 0.4% belongs to the top ten. The rearrangement uses TRBV2 and TRBJ1-5, with 8 nucleotides matching TRBD1. Sample: PBMCs. This TCR came from a boy aged 2 to 9 in good health and CMV-seronegative. CDR3 in DNA: TGTGCCAGCAGTCCCCAGGGGGCAAACAATCAGCCCCAGCATTTT. Amino acids: CASSPQGANNQPQHF.